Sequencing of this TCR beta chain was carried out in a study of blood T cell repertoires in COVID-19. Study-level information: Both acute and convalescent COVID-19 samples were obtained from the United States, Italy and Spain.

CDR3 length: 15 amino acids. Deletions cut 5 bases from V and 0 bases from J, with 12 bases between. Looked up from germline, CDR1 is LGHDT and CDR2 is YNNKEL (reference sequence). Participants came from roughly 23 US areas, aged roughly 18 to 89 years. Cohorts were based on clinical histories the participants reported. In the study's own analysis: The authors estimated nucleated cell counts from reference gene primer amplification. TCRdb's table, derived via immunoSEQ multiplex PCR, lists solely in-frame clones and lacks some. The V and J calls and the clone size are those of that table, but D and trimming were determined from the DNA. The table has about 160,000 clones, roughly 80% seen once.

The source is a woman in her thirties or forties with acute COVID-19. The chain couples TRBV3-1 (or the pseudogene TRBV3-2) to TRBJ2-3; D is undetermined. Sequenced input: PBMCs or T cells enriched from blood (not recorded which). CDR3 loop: CASSTRLDSTDTQYF. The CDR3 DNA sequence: TGTGCCAGCAGCACTCGACTCGATAGCACAGATACGCAGTATTTT.